This T cell receptor (beta chain) comes out of a study of tumor-infiltrating lymphocytes in localized non-small cell lung cancer. Overall study context: Resected tumor was paired with non-adjacent uninvolved lung from the same patient. Study results and caveats: Each assay used a separate piece of the same tissue. Available tissue quantity limited TCR sequencing to a patient subset. TCRbeta sequencing showed higher T cell infiltration in tumors than uninvolved lung.

The CDR3 runs 14 residues. Trimming shortened V by 3 bases and J by 8 bases, and 13 bases separated the two germline ends. Germline loops: CDR1 SNHLY, CDR2 FYNNEI. With respect to this clone: The antigen remains undetermined.

This table comes from immunoSEQ multiplex PCR, and its TCRdb copy is limited to in-frame clones, with some not included. The sample includes about 2,700 clones, more than 55% seen only once; the top ten take 9.5% to 10%. This clonotype was obtained from a human donor with non-small cell lung cancer. Source material: uninvolved lung tissue not adjacent to the tumor. The chain recombines TRBV2 with TRBJ1-4, with a tentative D call TRBD1 (6 bases). CDR3 DNA: TGTGCCAGCAGTGAGATTACAGGGAGGGAAAAACTGTTTTTT. Protein product: CASSEITGREKLFF.